The TCR beta chain described here comes from a study of blood T cell repertoires in COVID-19. Study context: COVID-19 samples collected from the United States, Italy and Spain covered acute and convalescent phases. From T cells, B-cell-depleted T cells, or PBMCs came the material, which was cDNA or gDNA.

J lost 4 bases, V lost 4 bases, and 8 bases had no gene match. This CDR3 is 15 amino acids long. Germline V CDR1 and CDR2: SGHRS, YFSETQ. Authors' processing steps: The authors estimated nucleated cell counts from reference gene primer amplification. The repertoire was sequenced with immunoSEQ multiplex PCR; TCRdb's copy has only in-frame clones and lacks some. V and J calls and clone size are given by that table; D and trimming were obtained from the DNA. The table has some 16,000 clones, more than 75% seen once. J is TRBJ1-1 and V is TRBV5-1; TRBD1 matches 9 bases. Source material: peripheral blood. The receptor's source is a human donor with active COVID-19. The donor label of this sample is uncertain. The CDR3, as DNA: TGCGCCAGCAGCGTACAGGGGGCGATAGGCACTGAAGCTTTCTTT. It encodes CASSVQGAIGTEAFF.